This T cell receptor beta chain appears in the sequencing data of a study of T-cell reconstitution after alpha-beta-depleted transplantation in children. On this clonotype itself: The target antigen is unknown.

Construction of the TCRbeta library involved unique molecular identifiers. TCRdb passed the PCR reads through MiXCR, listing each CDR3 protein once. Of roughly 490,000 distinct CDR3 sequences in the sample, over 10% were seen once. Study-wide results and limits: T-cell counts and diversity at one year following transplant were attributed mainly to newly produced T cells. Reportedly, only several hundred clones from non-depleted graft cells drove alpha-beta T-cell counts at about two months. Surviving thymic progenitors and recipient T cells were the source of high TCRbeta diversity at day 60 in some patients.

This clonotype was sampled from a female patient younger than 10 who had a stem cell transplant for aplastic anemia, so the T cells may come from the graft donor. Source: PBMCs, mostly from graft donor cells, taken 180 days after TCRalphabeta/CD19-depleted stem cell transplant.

The CDR3 region has the DNA TGTGCCAGCAGTTCAAACAGGGTTCAGGGTATGAACACTGAAGCTTTCTTT. This codes for CASSSNRVQGMNTEAFF. The chain couples TRBV28 to TRBJ1-1; D may be TRBD1 (6 bases). Germline loops: CDR1 MDHEN, CDR2 SYDVKM. The CDR3 covers 17 residues. Deletions cut 4 bases from V and 0 bases from J, with 18 bases between.